This T cell receptor (beta chain) was recorded in a study of cytomegalovirus exposure and HLA in healthy donors (dated by TCRdb to 2016 to 2017). General notes on the study: An earlier analysis of about 530 of the donors reported 276 Gb of sequence data and 95 million to 120 million unique TCR beta sequences obtained from about 180 million T cells. The study aimed to test whether signatures of past pathogen exposure could be identified by cataloging public T cell receptors. The number of donors typed differed by locus, with roughly 629-640 for A, B, C, DRB1 and DQB1, roughly 520 for DQA1, approximately 580 for DPA1, and 450 to 480 for DPB1. To decide whether each TCR beta V gene segment behaved as functional or pseudogenic, an earlier analysis of some 580 of the donors relied on high-throughput TCR beta sequencing. Donor age, sex, ethnicity and CMV serostatus were collected together with the repertoire data. In addition to the first cohort of roughly 670 subjects, a separate validation cohort of 130 or so different subjects was used. HLA typing covered class I and class II loci at four-digit resolution. In a later genetic analysis, genome-wide SNP genotypes for about 55% of the roughly 700 donors were used, and that subset was treated as a discovery cohort. Every repertoire in the discovery cohort had been generated on one and the same sequencing platform. Because of strong linkage in the cohort, five DR-DQ haplotypes were treated as single units for association and clustering. Approximately 310 gigabases of sequencing data and tens of millions of unique TCR sequences were included in an early release covering about 620 HLA-typed donors. A later analysis re-examined previously published TCR beta repertoires from over 500 donors and added high-resolution HLA genotyping to investigate patterns of TCR occurrence. To predict cytomegalovirus infection status, the study combined high-throughput TCR immunosequencing, statistical association of individual TCRs with disease status, and machine learning. Rather than drawing on any new phenotypic data, the later analysis identified candidate immune exposures from TCR beta sequences and the way those sequences occurred across donors. The genetic ancestry cluster associated with self-reported Caucasian donors included over 80% of the approximately 430 genotyped donors. On average, about 240,000 unique TCR beta nucleotide sequences were sequenced per donor among a few hundred genotyped donors of the cohort, with roughly 18% of those sequences being non-productive. Using immunosequencing, the study profiled T cell repertoires from about 650 subjects and related those repertoires to cytomegalovirus serostatus.

The method behind the library was the immunoSEQ multiplex PCR assay. For the multiplex PCR, a mixture combining 60 forward primers for TCR Vbeta segments and 13 reverse primers for TCR Jbeta segments was used. A multiplex PCR assay on genomic DNA amplified the CDR3 region of rearranged TCR beta genes. The Illumina HiSeq System was used to sequence the amplified TCR beta libraries as 87-base-pair reads. In the authors' own workflow: A later analysis tallied around 80 million unique TCR beta chains across the 700 or so repertoires, and about 12 million of those chains were shared by two or more donors. To remove PCR and sequencing errors, raw reads were error-corrected and collapsed into unique sequences using a nearest-neighbor algorithm that merged closely related sequences. To assign V, D and J gene segments, CDR3 sequences were aligned to IMGT reference sequences. For a sequence to be retained, a match of at least six nucleotides to both a V gene segment and a J gene segment was required. A rearrangement was called productive if the CDR3 had no stop codons and remained in frame with V and J, and every other rearrangement was called non-productive. Following IMGT convention, CDR3 was defined as the stretch from the second conserved V-encoded cysteine up to the conserved J-encoded phenylalanine. In an earlier analysis of around 600 of the donors, sequences lacking an unambiguous match to a single V gene segment were excluded. An earlier analysis of 450 to 650 of the donors called V segments functional above 56.7% productive rearrangements and segregating when the between-donor standard deviation exceeded 5%. To diagnose cytomegalovirus status from the catalog of TCR beta chain sequences, a statistical classification framework was built. V and J gene assignment, in a later analysis, came from comparing TCR nucleotide sequences with IMGT/GENE-DB human TR gene sequences. In a later analysis, CDR3 sequences and most-parsimonious VDJ recombination scenarios were assigned using the TCRdist pipeline. A later analysis defined each TCR beta chain by its CDR3 amino acid sequence plus V-gene family, and excluded reads lacking a unique V-gene family. To address suspected cross-contamination and a sequencing artifact, a later analysis removed 592 highly shared, low-generation-probability nucleotide sequences. For each public chain, a later analysis derived a clonal expansion index from normalized ranks of inferred template counts within each repertoire. Generation probabilities in a later analysis came from a VDJ recombination model fitted to out-of-frame rearrangements, and those results were checked against IGoR. In a later analysis, hypergeometric tests were used to score TCR-TCR, TCR-HLA and TCR-CMV co-occurrence, with a repertoire-size bias correction applied to TCR pairs. False discovery rates were estimated in a later analysis by permuting HLA or CMV assignments 20 times. In a later analysis, co-occurring TCRs were grouped using DBSCAN, and TCRdist sequence similarity was added for clustering within HLA-allele-positive subsets. Co-occurrence clustering excluded repertoires with fewer than 30,000 or more than 120,000 public chains, plus five with anomalous nucleotide sharing. In its TCRdb copy, this immuneACCESS table keeps in-frame sequences only and misses some clones. Where compared with another copy, unresolved V genes explain less than half of these, and the others have no known cause. Clonal size and the V and J genes are those of that table, whereas D and trimming came from the DNA. For this sample the table gives some 200,000 clones, of which around 83% were detected only once. The top ten clones comprise around 2.7% of the sample.

Inclusive of the bounding cysteine and phenylalanine, the CDR3 is 15 residues long. The read is trimmed to its CDR3 DNA, 45 bases read in frame from base 1. From a lookup of the germline V gene (reference sequence), CDR1 and CDR2 are LNHNV and YYDKDF. The cohort comprised around 690 healthy bone marrow donors. At the time of sampling, every cohort member was nominally healthy, though immune exposures that went unrecorded were likely present. The donor was CMV seronegative and was included in the group of several hundred seronegative cohort members. Every donor gave a peripheral blood sample, and the peripheral blood mononuclear cells from that sample were used for TCR beta sequencing. Genomic DNA was extracted from the blood cell samples with the Qiagen DNeasy Blood Extraction Kit. On this clone: Its cognate antigen has yet to be identified. No base quality values were provided; no much bigger clone lies one nucleotide off.

Points the paper makes about the study in general: The 87-base-pair reads could not distinguish some IMGT-functional V segments, including TRBV6-2 and TRBV6-3, so those segments were excluded. In vitro tests confirmed that a few of the cytomegalovirus-associated TCR beta chains recognize cytomegalovirus antigens. In a later analysis, TCR association rates were found to vary across HLA loci, with the most associated TCRs seen for DRB1 alleles and the fewest for HLA-C alleles. An earlier analysis of around 600 of the donors showed that most TCR beta V segments appeared in productive rearrangements either about 87% or about 30% of the time, which broadly matched IMGT annotations. A later genetic analysis reported fewer N-insertions in productive TCRs among donors in an Asian-associated ancestry cluster than the approximately 670-donor mean. A further reported finding was that TCR beta sequences accurately predicted the HLA-A and HLA-B alleles for most subjects in the first cohort. At a false discovery rate of 0.05, a later analysis linked some 18,000 TCR beta sequences to specific HLA alleles. A cluster of highly shared sequence variants was judged likely to be a technical artifact of the sequencing pipeline. A later genetic analysis associated a missense DCLRE1C variant with V-gene and J-gene trimming of TCR beta chains, and an independent cohort replicated the association. Because counts were too low, 15 to 20 rarely observed V segments, including chromosome 9 orphons, were excluded from the earlier analysis of some 590 of the donors. Presence/absence analyses assumed roughly uniform sequencing depth across donors, an assumption that may not hold. The authors suggested that the approach could potentially be generalized to other disease states and immunological phenotypes. Only TCR beta chains were sequenced in this cohort, and the absence of alpha or paired-chain data limited detectable features. In a later analysis, HLA-associated TCR beta chains showed more clonal expansion and lower generation probabilities than non-associated chains that were equally common. A later analysis found that most CMV-associated TCR beta chains appeared HLA-restricted, with HLA associations seemingly driven largely by CMV exposure. CMV serostatus was the only immune exposure information available for the cohort. Several of the top co-occurrence clusters appeared to be linked to parvovirus B19, influenza, CMV and Epstein-Barr virus, according to a later analysis. In both the original and validation cohorts, the classifier was reported to diagnose cytomegalovirus status with high specificity and sensitivity. When HLA alleles, especially DR and DQ, strongly co-occurred, attributing TCR associations to individual alleles was difficult. Correlated functional status among segregating V segments might reflect linkage disequilibrium, but an unknown experimental factor could not be ruled out. Because HLA typing was missing for some donors at each locus, association tests included only the typed subset. Most TCR sequences were seen in very few donors, while some public TCRs were found in many individuals. The study listed 150 to 200 TCR beta chains as associated with cytomegalovirus.

This clonotype originated in a woman aged 40-49 years in good health and CMV-seronegative. The sequence links TRBV15 to TRBJ2-5; 7 central nucleotides agree with TRBD2. Near its end, the DNA agrees better with TRBJ2-7, so the J call may be wrong. The sample consisted of PBMCs. The CDR3 here reads CATSRGSAGAYEQYF. The nucleotide sequence reads TGTGCCACCAGCAGGGGATCGGCGGGAGCCTACGAGCAGTACTTC.